This is a list of T cell receptor beta chains from one sample in a study of beta chain features in type 1 diabetes. Only in-frame clones appear in the TCRdb table, and some are missing; sequencing was by immunoSEQ multiplex PCR. Here the sample spans more than 130,000 clones, roughly 7.2% being singletons. The sample taken for sequencing was central memory CD4+ T cells from blood. The receptor set was obtained from a woman aged 30 to 39 in good health. Both conserved end residues are part of each CDR3. A D gene is named only where the DNA matches it firmly. Clone sizes are given selectively: once, few, many, or a class where the clone is expanded.

CASSLGTSGSSETQYF,TGTGCCAGCAGCTTGGGGACTAGCGGGAGTTCGGAGACCCAGTACTTC,TRBV11-2,TRBD2,TRBJ2-5,few
CASSPTFLRGTGELFF,TGTGCCAGTAGTCCCACCTTCCTCAGGGGGACCGGGGAGCTGTTTTTT,TRBV19,TRBD1,TRBJ2-2,few
CASSLLGANQPQHF,TGTGCCAGCAGCTTACTTGGGGCTAATCAGCCCCAGCATTTT,TRBV7-6,.,TRBJ1-5,few
CASSPSRDSYEQYF,TGTGCCAGCAGCCCCTCCCGGGACAGCTACGAGCAGTACTTC,TRBV7-2,TRBD1,TRBJ2-7,.
CASSLYYGYTF,TGTGCCAGCAGTCTCTACTATGGCTACACCTTC,TRBV28,.,TRBJ1-2,.
CASSPVGQGNYGYTF,TGTGCCAGCTCACCGGTAGGACAGGGGAACTATGGCTACACCTTC,TRBV18,TRBD1,TRBJ1-2,.
CASSLTRYNNEQFF,TGTGCCAGCAGCCTGACTAGGTACAATAATGAGCAGTTCTTC,TRBV9,.,TRBJ2-1,many
CASSQEQATNEKLFF,TGTGCCAGCAGCCAAGAACAAGCAACTAATGAAAAACTGTTTTTT,TRBV4-2,.,TRBJ1-4,.
CASSAALRGCYGYTF,TGTGCCAGCAGTGCCGCCTTAAGGGGTTGCTATGGCTACACCTTC,TRBV6-4,.,TRBJ1-2,.
CASSDRGKGEKLFF,TGTGCCAGCAGCGACAGGGGAAAGGGTGAAAAACTGTTTTTT,TRBV4-2,TRBD1,TRBJ1-4,few
CASSADSGSYNEQFF,TGTGCCAGCAGCGCCGATAGCGGGAGCTACAATGAGCAGTTCTTC,TRBV9,TRBD2,TRBJ2-1,few
CASSLGLFRGYNEQFF,TGTGCCAGCAGCTTAGGTCTCTTCCGGGGGTACAATGAGCAGTTCTTC,TRBV7-2,.,TRBJ2-1,few
CASSLALGRGRDGYTF,TGTGCCAGCAGCTTAGCGTTGGGCAGGGGGAGAGATGGCTACACCTTC,TRBV7-9,TRBD1,TRBJ1-2,few
CAWSHSYGYTF,TGTGCCTGGAGTCATAGTTATGGCTACACCTTC,TRBV30,.,TRBJ1-2,few
CASGSQPGFGSGTSSYNEQFF,TGTGCTAGTGGTTCCCAGCCGGGGTTCGGTAGCGGGACCAGCTCCTACAATGAGCAGTTCTTC,TRBV12-5,TRBD2,TRBJ2-1,few
CASSPGSGTGELFF,TGTGCCAGCTCACCAGGGTCAGGCACCGGGGAGCTGTTTTTT,TRBV18,.,TRBJ2-2,many
CASSNRQFYNEQFF,TGTGCCAGTAGTAACAGACAGTTTTACAATGAGCAGTTCTTC,TRBV19,.,TRBJ2-1,.
CASSLRLAGGGNEQYF,TGTGCCAGCAGTTTACGTCTAGCGGGAGGGGGTAACGAGCAGTACTTC,TRBV27,TRBD2,TRBJ2-7,once
CASSGTGSGEQYF,TGTGCCAGCAGTGGGACAGGGTCAGGGGAGCAGTACTTC,TRBV6-5,TRBD1,TRBJ2-7,.
CASSRQPGGVGTDTQYF,TGTGCCAGCAGCCGACAACCGGGGGGTGTGGGCACAGATACGCAGTATTTT,TRBV4-2,TRBD2,TRBJ2-3,many
CASSALAGRHNEQFF,TGTGCCAGCAGCGCACTAGCGGGGCGCCACAATGAGCAGTTCTTC,TRBV2,TRBD2,TRBJ2-1,few
CASSVTSGRAAGELFF,TGTGCCAGCAGCGTAACTAGCGGGAGGGCCGCCGGGGAGCTGTTTTTT,TRBV7-3,TRBD2,TRBJ2-2,few
CASSVLRGIAAEQFF,TGTGCCAGCAGTGTCTTGAGGGGGATTGCTGCTGAGCAGTTCTTC,TRBV2,.,TRBJ2-1,few
CSVDRGNTEAFF,TGCAGCGTTGACAGGGGGAACACTGAAGCTTTCTTT,TRBV29-1,.,TRBJ1-1,many
CASSRGGSTGELFF,TGTGCCAGCAGCCGAGGGGGCTCCACCGGGGAGCTGTTTTTT,TRBV7-2,TRBD1,TRBJ2-2,many
CASSDPDRDEKLFF,TGTGCCAGCAGTGATCCCGACAGGGATGAAAAACTGTTTTTT,TRBV25-1,TRBD1,TRBJ1-4,many
CASSVEPLGYRGTGELFF,TGTGCCAGCAGCGTAGAACCCCTCGGCTACCGAGGAACCGGGGAGCTGTTTTTT,TRBV9,.,TRBJ2-2,.
CASGRQRGEKLFF,TGTGCCAGCGGACGACAGCGAGGTGAAAAACTGTTTTTT,TRBV9,.,TRBJ1-4,many
CASSQRTGRGDTQYF,TGTGCCAGCAGCCAGAGGACAGGACGGGGAGATACGCAGTATTTT,TRBV7-8,TRBD1,TRBJ2-3,few